Listed here is a single TCR beta chain. The sample comes from a study of T cells expressing NK-cell markers. TCRdb re-analyzed the 5' RACE reads; it lists each CDR3 protein once, without DNA. With approximately 170,000 distinct CDR3 sequences in the sample, the ten largest clones hold 20% to 25%. From germline, CDR1 is MNHEY and CDR2 SVGAGI. The CDR3 covers 15 residues. The receptor comes from a man aged 18-70 years in good health. The chain is built from TRBV6-5 and TRBJ1-1; TCRdb calls TRBD1, which cannot be checked without DNA. What was sequenced was blood T cells: a sorted CD56 or NKG2C T cell subset, CD4+ or CD8+ T cells, or bulk PBMC T cells (not recorded which). This CDR3 is CASSYSGRGRTEAFF.